The rows below give T cell receptor beta chains drawn from one sample of a study of cytomegalovirus exposure and HLA in healthy donors. TCRdb's table, derived via immunoSEQ multiplex PCR, lists solely in-frame clones and lacks some. The table has about 150,000 clones, approximately 68% seen once. The sample taken for sequencing was PBMCs. Receptor source: a man aged 40-49 years in good health and CMV-seronegative. The conserved cysteine and the conserved F or W are not part of the CDR3 here.

>TRBV6-1
ASSKGTGSTQNTEAF
>TRBV10-2
ASSGQGIGTGELF
>TRBV4-1
ASSQGTGYAQPQH
>TRBV10-3
AISESNSGYYGYT
>TRBV5-6
ASSSSTGRYGYT
>TRBV30
AWSGTSGSTDTQY
>TRBV15
ATSRVARYSSYSNQPQH
>TRBV19
ASSSRDRGNTEAF
>TRBV25-1
ASSEFGRSSYNSPLH
>TRBV7-7
ASSLNGGEETQY
>TRBV18
ASSPMTGSYEQY
>TRBV15
ATSRAQPGVEKLF
>TRBV9
ASSRQGSSGEAF
>TRBV6-4
ASSDSSLGGAYNEQF
>TRBV13
ASSVGRSSYEQY
>TRBV2
ASSPLNRIEDEQF
>TRBV27
ASSPRTGQYEQY
>TRBV6-1
ASSGRGTSDDTGELF
>TRBV7-8
ASSSNRGYT
>TRBV2
ASNRAGRGYEQY
>TRBV20-1
SATPVDEQF
>TRBV5-6
ASSLSELTDTQY